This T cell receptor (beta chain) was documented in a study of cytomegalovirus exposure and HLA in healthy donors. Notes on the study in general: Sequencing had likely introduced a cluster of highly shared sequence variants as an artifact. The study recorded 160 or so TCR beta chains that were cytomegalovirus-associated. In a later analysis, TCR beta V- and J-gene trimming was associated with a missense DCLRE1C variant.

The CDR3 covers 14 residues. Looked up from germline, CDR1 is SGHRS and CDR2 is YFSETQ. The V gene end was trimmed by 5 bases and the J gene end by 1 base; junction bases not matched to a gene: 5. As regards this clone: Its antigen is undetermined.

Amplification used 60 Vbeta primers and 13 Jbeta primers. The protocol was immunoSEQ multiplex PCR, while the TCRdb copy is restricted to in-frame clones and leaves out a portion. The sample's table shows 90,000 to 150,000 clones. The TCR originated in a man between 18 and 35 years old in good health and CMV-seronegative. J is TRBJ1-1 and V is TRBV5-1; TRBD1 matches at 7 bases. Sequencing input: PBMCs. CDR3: CASSQGGANTEAFF. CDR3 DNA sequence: TGCGCCAGCAGTCAGGGGGGCGCGAACACTGAAGCTTTCTTT.